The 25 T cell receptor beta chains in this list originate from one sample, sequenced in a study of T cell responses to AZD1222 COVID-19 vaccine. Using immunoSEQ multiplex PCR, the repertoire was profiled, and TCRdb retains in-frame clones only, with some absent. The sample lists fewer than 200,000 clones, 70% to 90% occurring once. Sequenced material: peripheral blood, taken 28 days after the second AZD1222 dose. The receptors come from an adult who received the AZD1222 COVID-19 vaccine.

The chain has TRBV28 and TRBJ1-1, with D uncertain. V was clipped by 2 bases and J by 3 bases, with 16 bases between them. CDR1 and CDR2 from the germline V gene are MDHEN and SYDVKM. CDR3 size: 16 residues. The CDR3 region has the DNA TGTGCCAGCAGTTTAGTTGGCTGGGGTGAGGACACTGAAGCTTTCTTT. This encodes CASSLVGWGEDTEAFF.

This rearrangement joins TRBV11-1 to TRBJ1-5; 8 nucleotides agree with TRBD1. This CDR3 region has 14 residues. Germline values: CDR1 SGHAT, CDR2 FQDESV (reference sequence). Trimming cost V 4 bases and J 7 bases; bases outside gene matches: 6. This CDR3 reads CASSSNRGEQPQHF. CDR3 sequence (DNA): TGTGCCAGCAGCTCGAACAGGGGGGAACAGCCCCAGCATTTT.

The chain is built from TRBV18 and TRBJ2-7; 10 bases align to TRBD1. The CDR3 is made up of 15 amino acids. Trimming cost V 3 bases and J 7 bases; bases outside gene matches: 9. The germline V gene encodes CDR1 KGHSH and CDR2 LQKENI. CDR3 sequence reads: CASSPPGQGRFEQYF. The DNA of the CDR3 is TGTGCCAGCTCACCCCCGGGACAGGGGAGGTTTGAGCAGTACTTC.

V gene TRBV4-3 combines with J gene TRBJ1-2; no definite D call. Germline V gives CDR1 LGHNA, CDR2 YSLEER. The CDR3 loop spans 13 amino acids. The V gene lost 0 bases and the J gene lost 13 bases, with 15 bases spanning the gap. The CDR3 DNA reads TGCGCCAGCAGCCAAGATATAGGCGGCGAGTGCACCTTC. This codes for CASSQDIGGECTF.

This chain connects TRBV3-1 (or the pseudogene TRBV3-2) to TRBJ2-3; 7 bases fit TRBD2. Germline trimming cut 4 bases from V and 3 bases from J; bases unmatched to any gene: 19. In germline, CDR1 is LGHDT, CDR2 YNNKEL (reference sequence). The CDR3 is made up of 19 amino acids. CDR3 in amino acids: CASSPEGPNAGVKTDTQYF. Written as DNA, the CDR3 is TGTGCCAGCAGCCCGGAAGGCCCGAATGCGGGGGTTAAGACAGATACGCAGTATTTT.

This chain's CDR3 is CASSATGTSRLSGNEQFF. CDR3 coding DNA: TGTGCCAGCAGCGCCACCGGGACTAGCAGGCTCTCGGGCAATGAGCAGTTCTTC. The chain carries TRBV7-3 and TRBJ2-1, with 9 bases that match TRBD2. The ends lost 5 bases at V and 6 bases at J; junction bases unmatched: 17. In germline, CDR1 is SGHTA, CDR2 FQGTGA. This CDR3 is built from 18 residues.

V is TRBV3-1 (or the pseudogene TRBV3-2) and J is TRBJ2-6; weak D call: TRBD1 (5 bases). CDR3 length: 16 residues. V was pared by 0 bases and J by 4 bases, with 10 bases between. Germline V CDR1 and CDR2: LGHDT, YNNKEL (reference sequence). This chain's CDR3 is CASSQEAGIGANVLTF. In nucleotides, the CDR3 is TGTGCCAGCAGCCAAGAAGCAGGGATAGGGGCCAACGTCCTGACTTTC.

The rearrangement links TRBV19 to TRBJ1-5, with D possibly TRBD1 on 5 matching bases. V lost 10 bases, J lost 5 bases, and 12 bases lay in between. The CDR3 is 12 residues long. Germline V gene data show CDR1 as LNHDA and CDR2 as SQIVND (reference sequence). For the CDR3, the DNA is TGTGCCACCCAGGGTGGGTATCAGCCCCAGCATTTT. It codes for CATQGGYQPQHF.

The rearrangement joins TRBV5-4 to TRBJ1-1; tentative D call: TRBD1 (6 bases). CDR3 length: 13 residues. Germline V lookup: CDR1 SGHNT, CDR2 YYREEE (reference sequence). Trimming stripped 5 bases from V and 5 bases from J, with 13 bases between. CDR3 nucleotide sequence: TGTGCCAGCAGTGAGGGGGTGTCTACTGAAGCTTTCTTT. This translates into CASSEGVSTEAFF. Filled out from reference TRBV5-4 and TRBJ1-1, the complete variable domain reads ETGVTQSPTHLIKTRGQQVTLRCSSQSGHNTVSWYQQALGQGPQFIFQYYREEENGRGNFPPRFSGLQFPNYSSELNVNALELDDSALYLCASSEGVSTEAFFGQGTRLTVV.

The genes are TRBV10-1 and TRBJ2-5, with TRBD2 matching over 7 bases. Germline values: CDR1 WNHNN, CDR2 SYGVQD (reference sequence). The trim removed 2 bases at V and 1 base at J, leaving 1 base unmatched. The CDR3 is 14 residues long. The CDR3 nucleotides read TGCGCCAGCAGTGAGGGCGGGGGCCAAGAGACCCAGTACTTC. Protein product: CASSEGGGQETQYF.

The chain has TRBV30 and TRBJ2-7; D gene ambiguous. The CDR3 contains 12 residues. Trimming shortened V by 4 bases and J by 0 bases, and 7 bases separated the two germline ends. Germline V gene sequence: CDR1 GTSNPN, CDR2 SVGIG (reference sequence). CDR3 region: CAWKKSSYEQYF. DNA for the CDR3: TGTGCCTGGAAAAAGAGCTCCTACGAGCAGTACTTC.

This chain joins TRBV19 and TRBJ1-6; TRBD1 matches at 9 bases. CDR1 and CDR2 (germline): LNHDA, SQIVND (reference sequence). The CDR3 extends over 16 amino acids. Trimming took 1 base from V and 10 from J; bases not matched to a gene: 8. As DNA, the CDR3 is TGTGCCAGTAGTATAGGCACAGGGGGCGCAGGATCACCCCTCCACTTT. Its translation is CASSIGTGGAGSPLHF.

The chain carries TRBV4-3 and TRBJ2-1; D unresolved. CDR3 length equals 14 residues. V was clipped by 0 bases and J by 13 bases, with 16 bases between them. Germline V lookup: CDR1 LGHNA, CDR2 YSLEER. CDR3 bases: TGCGCCAGCAGCCAAGATGAAAGGGCCGCGGCTCAGTTCTTC. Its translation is CASSQDERAAAQFF.

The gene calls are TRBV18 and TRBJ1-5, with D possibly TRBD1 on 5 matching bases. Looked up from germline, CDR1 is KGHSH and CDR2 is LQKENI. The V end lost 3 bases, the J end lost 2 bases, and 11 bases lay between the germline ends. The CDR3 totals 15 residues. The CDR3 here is CASSPGGKGNQPQHF. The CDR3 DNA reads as TGTGCCAGCTCACCGGGGGGTAAAGGCAATCAGCCCCAGCATTTT.

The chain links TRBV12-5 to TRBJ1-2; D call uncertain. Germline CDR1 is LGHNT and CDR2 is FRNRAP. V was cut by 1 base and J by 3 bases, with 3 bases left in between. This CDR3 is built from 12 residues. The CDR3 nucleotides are TGTGCTAGTGGTTTGGCGCACTATGGCTACACCTTC. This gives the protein CASGLAHYGYTF.

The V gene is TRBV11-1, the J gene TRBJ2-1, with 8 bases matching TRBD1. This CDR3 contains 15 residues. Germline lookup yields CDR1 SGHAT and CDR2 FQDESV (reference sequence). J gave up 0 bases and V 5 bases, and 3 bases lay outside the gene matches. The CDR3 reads CASSLDRGSYNEQFF. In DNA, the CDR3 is TGTGCCAGCAGCCTCGACAGGGGCTCCTACAATGAGCAGTTCTTC.

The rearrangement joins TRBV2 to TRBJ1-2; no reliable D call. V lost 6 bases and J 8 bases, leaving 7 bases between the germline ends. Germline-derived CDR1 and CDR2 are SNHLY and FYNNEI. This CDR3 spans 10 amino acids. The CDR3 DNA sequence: TGTGCCAGCAGGGGCGAAGGCTACACCTTC. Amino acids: CASRGEGYTF. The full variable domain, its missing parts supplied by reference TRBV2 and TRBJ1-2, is EPEVTQTPSHQVTQMGQEVILRCVPISNHLYFYWYRQILGQKVEFLVSFYNNEISEKSEIFDDQFSVERPDGSNFTLKIRSTKLEDSAMYFCASRGEGYTFGSGTRLTVV.

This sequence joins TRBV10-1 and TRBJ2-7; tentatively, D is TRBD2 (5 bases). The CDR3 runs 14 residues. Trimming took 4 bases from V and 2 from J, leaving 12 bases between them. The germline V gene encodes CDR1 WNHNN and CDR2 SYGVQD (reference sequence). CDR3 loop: CASSVTGLTYEQYF. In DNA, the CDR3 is TGCGCCAGCAGTGTTACGGGATTGACCTACGAGCAGTACTTC.

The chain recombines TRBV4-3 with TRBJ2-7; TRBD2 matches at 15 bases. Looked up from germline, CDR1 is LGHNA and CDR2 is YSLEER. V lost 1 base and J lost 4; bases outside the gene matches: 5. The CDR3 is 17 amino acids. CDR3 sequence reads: CASSQAGLAGGLYEQYF. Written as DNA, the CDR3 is TGCGCCAGCAGCCAAGCTGGACTAGCGGGGGGGCTATACGAGCAGTACTTC.

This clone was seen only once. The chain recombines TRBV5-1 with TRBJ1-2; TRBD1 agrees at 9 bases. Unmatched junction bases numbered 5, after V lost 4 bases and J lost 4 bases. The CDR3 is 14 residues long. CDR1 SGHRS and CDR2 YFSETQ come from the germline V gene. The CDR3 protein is CASSPMTGGYGYTF. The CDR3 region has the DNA TGCGCCAGCAGCCCCATGACAGGGGGCTATGGCTACACCTTC.

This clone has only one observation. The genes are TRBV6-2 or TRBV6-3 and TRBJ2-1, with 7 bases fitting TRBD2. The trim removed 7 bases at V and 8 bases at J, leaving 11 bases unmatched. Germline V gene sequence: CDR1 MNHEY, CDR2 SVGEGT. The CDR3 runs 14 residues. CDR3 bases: TGTGCCAGCACCCCACGGGGGGTTGGTTATGAGCAGTTCTTC. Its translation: CASTPRGVGYEQFF.

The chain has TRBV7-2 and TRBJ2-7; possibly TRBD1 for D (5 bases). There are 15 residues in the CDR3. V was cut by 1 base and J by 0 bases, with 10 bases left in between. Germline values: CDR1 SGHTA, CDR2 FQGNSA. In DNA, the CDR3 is TGTGCCAGCAGCTTAGTTGCGCAGGGCTCCTACGAGCAGTACTTC. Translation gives CASSLVAQGSYEQYF.

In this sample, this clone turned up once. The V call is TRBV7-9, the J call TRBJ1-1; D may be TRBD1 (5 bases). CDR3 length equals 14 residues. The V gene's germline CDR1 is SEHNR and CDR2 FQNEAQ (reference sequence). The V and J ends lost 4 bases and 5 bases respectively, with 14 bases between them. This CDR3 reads CASSSPDRGTEAFF. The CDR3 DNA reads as TGTGCCAGCAGCTCGCCCGACCGGGGGACTGAAGCTTTCTTT.

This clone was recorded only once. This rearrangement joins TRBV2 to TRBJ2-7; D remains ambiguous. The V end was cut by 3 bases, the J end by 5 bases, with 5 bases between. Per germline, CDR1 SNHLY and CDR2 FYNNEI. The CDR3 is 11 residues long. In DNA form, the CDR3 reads TGTGCCAGCAGTGAGTTCAACGAGCAGTACTTC. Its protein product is CASSEFNEQYF. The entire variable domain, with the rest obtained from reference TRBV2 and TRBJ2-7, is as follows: EPEVTQTPSHQVTQMGQEVILRCVPISNHLYFYWYRQILGQKVEFLVSFYNNEISEKSEIFDDQFSVERPDGSNFTLKIRSTKLEDSAMYFCASSEFNEQYFGPGTRLTVT.

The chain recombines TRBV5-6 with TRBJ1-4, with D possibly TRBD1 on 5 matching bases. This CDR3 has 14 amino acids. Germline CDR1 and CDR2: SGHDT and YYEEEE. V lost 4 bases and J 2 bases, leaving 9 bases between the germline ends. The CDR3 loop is CASSLRQTNEKLFF. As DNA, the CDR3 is TGTGCCAGCAGCCTTCGACAGACTAATGAAAAACTGTTTTTT.